What follows are 14 T cell receptor beta chains derived from one specimen sequenced in a study of blood T cell repertoires in COVID-19. Sequencing was performed with immunoSEQ multiplex PCR; in TCRdb, only in-frame clones are kept and a portion is missing. The sample lists around 270,000 clones, about nine tenths occurring once. Sequences were obtained from peripheral blood. The receptors originated from a man aged 60 to 69 who had recovered from COVID-19.

This sequence joins TRBV18 and TRBJ1-3; 7 bases map to TRBD1. The CDR3 spans 16 residues. Germline trimming cut 6 bases from V and 0 bases from J; bases unmatched to any gene: 8. Germline CDR1 KGHSH, CDR2 LQKENI. This chain's CDR3 is CASSQERQGSGNTIYF. CDR3 nucleotide sequence: TGTGCCAGCTCGCAGGAAAGACAGGGCTCTGGAAACACCATATATTTT.

CDR3 in DNA: TGTGCCAGTAGTATAGCCGGTAACTATGGCTACACCTTC. Translated: CASSIAGNYGYTF. V usage is TRBV19 and J usage is TRBJ1-2; D gene ambiguous. Germline CDR1 LNHDA, CDR2 SQIVND (reference sequence). CDR3 size: 13 residues. V was cut by 1 base and J by 1 base, with 4 bases left in between.

Only a few counts were recorded for this clone. This chain connects TRBV5-4 to TRBJ1-2, with TRBD1 matching 7 bases. The CDR3 runs 16 residues. Germline CDR1 is SGHNT and CDR2 is YYREEE (reference sequence). Unmatched junction bases numbered 14, after V lost 2 bases and J lost 7 bases. The CDR3 is CASSFVRDSRFGGYTF. The CDR3 region has the DNA TGTGCCAGCAGCTTCGTCCGGGACAGTCGGTTTGGTGGCTACACCTTC. Together with reference TRBV5-4 and TRBJ1-2, the CDR3 gives the full variable domain: ETGVTQSPTHLIKTRGQQVTLRCSSQSGHNTVSWYQQALGQGPQFIFQYYREEENGRGNFPPRFSGLQFPNYSSELNVNALELDDSALYLCASSFVRDSRFGGYTFGSGTRLTVV.

The CDR3 reads CASGLVPGGGLETQYF. The CDR3 coding sequence is TGTGCTAGTGGTTTGGTACCCGGTGGAGGGTTGGAGACCCAGTACTTC. The chain has TRBV12-5 and TRBJ2-5; a weak D match, TRBD2 (6 bases). Germline V lookup: CDR1 LGHNT, CDR2 FRNRAP. V gave up 0 bases and J gave up 5 bases, with 16 bases separating them. The CDR3 has 16 amino acids.

V is TRBV18 and J is TRBJ1-5; a weak D match, TRBD1 (6 bases). The CDR3 is 14 residues long. Trimming pared 3 bases from V and 6 bases from J, leaving 12 bases between. The germline V gene has CDR1 KGHSH and CDR2 LQKENI. The CDR3 coding sequence is TGTGCCAGCTCACCCGCAGGGGAGAGTCAGCCCCAGCATTTT. Residues: CASSPAGESQPQHF.

The CDR3 loop reads CASSQGLAGDYEQYF. DNA of the CDR3: TGTGCCAGCAGCCAAGGACTAGCGGGGGACTACGAGCAGTACTTC. The J gene is TRBJ2-7, the V gene TRBV4-2; 12 bases fit TRBD2. Trimming cost V 1 base and J 3 bases; bases outside gene matches: 1. CDR3 length equals 15 residues. Germline V gene sequence: CDR1 LGHNA, CDR2 YNFKEQ.

CDR3 residues: CASSLRGENNSPLHF. The CDR3 region has the DNA TGTGCCAGCTCACTACGAGGCGAAAATAATTCACCCCTCCACTTT. The J gene is TRBJ1-6, the V gene TRBV18; no reliable D call. V lost 4 bases and J lost 5, with 12 bases in between. Germline V gene lookup returns CDR1 KGHSH and CDR2 LQKENI. The CDR3 has 15 residues.

The chain couples TRBV11-2 to TRBJ1-3; D unresolved. V was trimmed by 5 bases and J by 0 bases, leaving 17 bases between them. The CDR3 is made up of 17 amino acids. Germline-derived CDR1 and CDR2 are SGHAT and FQNNGV. DNA for the CDR3: TGTGCCAGCAGCCCTCCTTTACTGAAGAGCTCTGGAAACACCATATATTTT. Amino acids: CASSPPLLKSSGNTIYF.

CDR3 sequence (DNA): TGTGCCAGCAGCCAGGCAGGGTCCGGAAACACCATATATTTT. It encodes CASSQAGSGNTIYF. This chain joins TRBV7-9 and TRBJ1-3; tentatively, D is TRBD1 (5 bases). This CDR3 contains 14 residues. Germline CDR1 reads SEHNR; CDR2 reads FQNEAQ (reference sequence). The V end lost 5 bases, the J end lost 4 bases, and 12 bases lay between the germline ends.

This clone was seen only a few times. This chain joins TRBV5-1 and TRBJ2-7; 7 positions match TRBD1. The CDR3 is 12 residues long. Germline values: CDR1 SGHRS, CDR2 YFSETQ. The ends lost 4 bases at V and 5 bases at J; junction bases unmatched: 3. The CDR3 region is CASSIGGHEQYF. As DNA, the CDR3 is TGCGCCAGCAGCATAGGGGGCCACGAGCAGTACTTC.

This chain links TRBV7-2 with TRBJ2-7, with 9 bases that match TRBD2. The trim removed 2 bases at V and 2 bases at J, leaving 7 bases unmatched. The CDR3 spans 16 residues. Germline V CDR1 and CDR2: SGHTA, FQGNSA. This chain's CDR3 is CASSLNIGGGAYEQYF. Here the CDR3 DNA reads TGTGCCAGCAGCTTAAATATCGGCGGGGGGGCCTACGAGCAGTACTTC.

V and J are TRBV7-3 and TRBJ2-1; the match to TRBD1 covers 7 bases. The CDR3 length is 15 residues. CDR1 and CDR2 from the germline V gene are SGHTA and FQGTGA. With V trimmed by 5 bases and J by 2 bases, 6 bases remained unmatched. The CDR3 region is CASSRDRATYNEQFF. In DNA form, the CDR3 reads TGTGCCAGCAGCCGAGACAGGGCAACCTACAATGAGCAGTTCTTC.

The rearrangement uses TRBV5-6 and TRBJ1-1, with a tentative D call TRBD1 (5 bases). This CDR3 region has 13 residues. With 4 bases removed from V and 5 bases from J, the gap between germline ends came to 12 bases. Germline CDR1 is SGHDT and CDR2 is YYEEEE. CDR3 loop: CASSLSRETEAFF. DNA for the CDR3: TGTGCCAGCAGCCTCTCCAGGGAAACTGAAGCTTTCTTT.

The gene calls are TRBV24-1 and TRBJ2-1; 7 positions match TRBD1. The CDR3 has 16 amino acids. CDR1 is KGHDR, CDR2 SFDVKD, per germline. J gave up 4 bases and V 4 bases, and 9 bases lay outside the gene matches. In DNA, the CDR3 is TGTGCCACCAGTGACACGGGACAGTCCTTTTACAATGAGCAGTTCTTC. Protein: CATSDTGQSFYNEQFF.